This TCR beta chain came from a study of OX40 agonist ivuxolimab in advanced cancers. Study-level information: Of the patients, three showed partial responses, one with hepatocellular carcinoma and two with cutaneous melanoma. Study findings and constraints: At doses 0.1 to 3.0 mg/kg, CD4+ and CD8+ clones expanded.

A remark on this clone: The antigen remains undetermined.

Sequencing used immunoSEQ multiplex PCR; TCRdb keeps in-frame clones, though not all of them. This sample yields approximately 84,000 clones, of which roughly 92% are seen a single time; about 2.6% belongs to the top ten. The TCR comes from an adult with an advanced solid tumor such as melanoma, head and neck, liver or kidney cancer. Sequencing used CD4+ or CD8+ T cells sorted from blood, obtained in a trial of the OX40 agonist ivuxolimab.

Written as DNA, the CDR3 is TGTGCCAGTAGTATTTGGGGGGGGCCAGATACGCAGTATTTT. Encoded protein: CASSIWGGPDTQYF. The J gene is TRBJ2-3, the V gene TRBV19; D may be TRBD2 (7 bases). Trimming cost V 3 bases and J 4 bases, with 11 bases left between them. The germline gives CDR1 LNHDA, CDR2 SQIVND (reference sequence). The CDR3 length is 14 residues.